These T cell receptor beta chains were read from a single sample in a study of shared clonotypes between healthy human individuals. Sequencing was performed with immunoSEQ multiplex PCR; in TCRdb, only in-frame clones are kept and a portion is missing. The repertoire holds around 980,000 clones, with approximately 80% as singletons. The sample consisted of memory CD4+ T cells from PBMCs. The receptors derive from a man in his late teens or twenties in good health. Some clones in this sample may be carry-over from other donors' samples. Each CDR3 is given with its conserved first and last residue. D genes are given only for firm matches. The size of a clone is reported for some rows only, either as once, few or many, or as a class for expanded clones.

D	length	size	V	J	CDR3	DNA
.	16	.	TRBV30	TRBJ1-4	CAWSGYIDATNEKLFF	TGTGCCTGGAGTGGCTACATCGACGCAACTAATGAAAAACTGTTTTTT
TRBD1	19	.	TRBV5-6	TRBJ2-7	CASSLLRLSGQGGPDEQYF	TGTGCCAGCAGCCTTCTCAGGTTATCCGGACAGGGAGGTCCCGACGAGCAGTACTTC
.	12	.	TRBV5-1	TRBJ2-3	CASRPNADTQYF	TGCGCCAGCAGACCTAACGCAGATACGCAGTATTTT
.	11	once	TRBV28	TRBJ2-7	CASLRSYEQYF	TGTGCCAGTCTACGCTCCTACGAGCAGTACTTC
.	14	.	TRBV14	TRBJ2-7	CASSQDLNSYEQYF	TGTGCCAGCAGCCAAGATCTTAACAGTTACGAGCAGTACTTC
.	13	.	TRBV7-3	TRBJ1-1	CASSILRGGEALF	TGTGCCAGCAGCATTCTCAGGGGTGGAGAAGCTCTCTTT
.	16	.	TRBV19	TRBJ1-5	CASSTQRQYSNQPQHF	TGTGCCAGTAGTACCCAACGACAGTATAGCAATCAGCCCCAGCATTTT
TRBD1	15	.	TRBV5-4	TRBJ2-3	CASSPGTGVTDTQYF	TGTGCCAGCAGCCCCGGGACAGGGGTCACAGATACGCAGTATTTT
.	13	.	TRBV7-2	TRBJ2-5	CASSFRVGETQYF	TGTGCCAGCAGCTTCAGGGTTGGCGAGACCCAGTACTTC
.	14	.	TRBV10-3	TRBJ2-7	CAISEQVASNEQYF	TGTGCCATCAGTGAACAGGTGGCTAGCAACGAGCAGTACTTC
.	15	.	TRBV5-1	TRBJ1-6	CASSLEGGSGSPLHF	TGCGCCAGCAGCTTGGAGGGGGGGAGCGGTTCACCCCTCCACTTT
.	15	once	TRBV5-8	TRBJ1-1	CASSLAGALNTEAFF	TGTGCCAGCAGCTTGGCGGGGGCCCTAAACACTGAAGCTTTCTTT
.	12	many	TRBV2	TRBJ2-5	CASSQPTETQYF	TGTGCCAGCAGTCAGCCCACAGAGACCCAGTACTTC
.	14	.	TRBV10-2	TRBJ1-5	CASRGEGRYQPQHF	TGCGCCAGCAGGGGAGAGGGACGGTATCAGCCCCAGCATTTT
.	16	.	TRBV7-2	TRBJ1-1	CASSLAVQALNTEAFF	TGTGCCAGCAGCTTAGCGGTACAGGCCCTGAACACTGAAGCTTTCTTT
.	13	.	TRBV5-6	TRBJ2-5	CASSLGGGETQYF	TGTGCCAGCAGCTTGGGAGGGGGGGAGACCCAGTACTTC
.	14	.	TRBV5-1	TRBJ2-3	CATSVDPSTDTQYF	TGCGCCACCTCCGTGGACCCTAGCACAGATACGCAGTATTTT
TRBD2	17	.	TRBV5-1	TRBJ2-1	CASSFLAGPVNYNEQFF	TGCGCCAGCAGCTTCTTAGCGGGCCCCGTTAACTACAATGAGCAGTTCTTC
TRBD1	15	.	TRBV5-1	TRBJ2-7	CASSPPGTGFYEQYF	TGCGCCAGCAGCCCCCCGGGGACAGGGTTCTACGAGCAGTACTTC
TRBD1	12	once	TRBV11-3	TRBJ2-1	CASSHGTAEQFF	TGTGCCAGCAGCCACGGGACAGCGGAGCAGTTCTTC
.	13	.	TRBV5-1	TRBJ2-7	CASSLAPTSPGEF	TGCGCCAGCAGCTTGGCCCCTACGTCCCCGGGGGAATTC
.	16	.	TRBV9	TRBJ2-1	CASSVTGRGSYNEQFF	TGTGCCAGCAGCGTTACAGGGAGGGGCTCCTACAATGAGCAGTTCTTC
.	13	many	TRBV6-1	TRBJ1-2	CAIEGGGNYGYTF	TGTGCCATCGAGGGAGGGGGGAATTATGGCTACACCTTC
TRBD1	12	.	TRBV28	TRBJ1-2	CASSGDSSTYTF	TGTGCCAGCAGTGGGGACAGTTCAACCTACACCTTC
.	17	.	TRBV5-1	TRBJ2-7	CASSLAYVSSGSYEQYF	TGCGCCAGCAGCTTGGCGTATGTCTCCTCGGGCTCCTACGAGCAGTACTTC
.	12	.	TRBV5-1	TRBJ1-3	CASSLDRDTIYF	TGCGCCAGCAGCTTGGACCGGGACACCATATATTTT
TRBD1	13	few	TRBV9	TRBJ2-1	CASSVGQGREQFF	TGTGCCAGCAGCGTAGGACAGGGTCGTGAGCAGTTCTTC
TRBD1	16	.	TRBV6-6	TRBJ2-1	CASSYSSGTGLNEQFF	TGTGCCAGCAGTTACTCGAGTGGGACAGGGCTCAATGAGCAGTTCTTC
.	15	many	TRBV11-3	TRBJ1-3	CASSLDGQSGNTIYF	TGTGCCAGCAGCTTAGACGGACAGTCTGGAAACACCATATATTTT
TRBD2	16	.	TRBV4-2	TRBJ2-7	CASSLETGTMTYEQYF	TGTGCCAGCAGCTTAGAAACCGGGACTATGACTTACGAGCAGTACTTC
.	15	few	TRBV5-1	TRBJ1-4	CASSLVAGTNEKLFF	TGCGCCAGCAGCTTGGTAGCCGGAACTAATGAAAAACTGTTTTTT
.	18	.	TRBV4-3	TRBJ2-7	CASSQGSPGVISSYEQYF	TGCGCCAGCAGCCAAGGTTCCCCAGGAGTGATTAGCTCCTACGAGCAGTACTTC
.	16	.	TRBV6-1	TRBJ2-3	CASSEDSYLSTDTQYF	TGTGCCAGCAGTGAGGACTCTTACCTTAGCACAGATACGCAGTATTTT
TRBD1	17	.	TRBV4-2	TRBJ2-3	CASSYQRQGIDSDTQYF	TGTGCCAGCAGCTACCAACGACAGGGGATTGATTCAGATACGCAGTATTTT
.	13	.	TRBV5-1	TRBJ2-6	CASSFGTANVLTF	TGCGCCAGCAGCTTCGGGACTGCCAACGTCCTGACTTTC
.	13	.	TRBV30	TRBJ1-2	CAWSILRSYGYTF	TGTGCCTGGAGTATACTTCGTTCCTATGGCTACACCTTC
.	17	.	TRBV7-3	TRBJ2-2	CASSPVAGFSGTGELFF	TGTGCCAGCAGCCCGGTGGCAGGATTTTCGGGCACCGGGGAGCTGTTTTTT
.	14	.	TRBV5-6	TRBJ1-1	CASSLGQLYTEAFF	TGTGCCAGCAGCTTGGGGCAGCTTTACACTGAAGCTTTCTTT
TRBD1	15	few	TRBV19	TRBJ1-5	CASRSPTGVNQPQHF	TGTGCCAGTAGATCGCCGACAGGGGTGAATCAGCCCCAGCATTTT
.	12	.	TRBV29-1	TRBJ2-2	CSVETAGGELFF	TGCAGCGTTGAGACAGCCGGCGGGGAGCTGTTTTTT
.	16	once	TRBV5-1	TRBJ1-2	CASSGGPTEFNYGYTF	TGCGCCAGCAGCGGAGGCCCGACAGAATTTAACTATGGCTACACCTTC
.	14	.	TRBV5-1	TRBJ2-5	CASSLGPYQETQYF	TGCGCCAGCAGCTTGGGTCCGTACCAAGAGACCCAGTACTTC
.	14	.	TRBV7-3	TRBJ2-7	CASSLLAEPHEQYF	TGTGCCAGCAGCTTACTGGCAGAACCCCACGAGCAGTACTTC
.	12	.	TRBV28	TRBJ2-1	CASVGGAARVFF	TGTGCCAGCGTGGGGGGGGCGGCCAGGGTGTTCTTC
TRBD1	17	few	TRBV18	TRBJ2-7	CASSPQTTGGLAYEQYF	TGTGCCAGCTCACCGCAAACTACAGGGGGCCTTGCTTACGAGCAGTACTTC
.	12	.	TRBV30	TRBJ1-2	CAWSAGSGGYTF	TGTGCCTGGAGTGCAGGGTCCGGTGGCTACACCTTC
.	16	.	TRBV5-1	TRBJ2-3	CASSLGAGLDTDTQYF	TGCGCCAGCAGCTTGGGGGCCGGTCTAGACACAGATACGCAGTATTTT